The present T cell receptor beta chain was sequenced within a study of STAT3 mutations in large granular lymphocyte leukemia. Study observations and caveats: In T-cell large granular lymphocyte leukemia, about half of patients showed multiple immunodominant subclonotypes. Sampling intervals varied between patients and samples. In about 35% of the 18 patients, new TCR clonotypes emerged after therapy.

The CDR3 contains 13 residues. Trimming stripped 2 bases from V and 6 bases from J, with 8 bases between. Germline V gene sequence: CDR1 MNHNS, CDR2 SASEGT. Sequenced by immunoSEQ multiplex PCR; TCRdb stores in-frame clones only, minus some. Of about 16,000 clones in the sample, 80% to 90% are singletons; the top ten hold about 9%. Details on this clone: Antigen: not known.

The chain has TRBV6-1 and TRBJ1-5; D unresolved. Material for sequencing was peripheral blood mononuclear cells. The source is a man aged 45-65 years with T-cell large granular lymphocyte leukemia. Some clones in this sample may be carry-over from other donors' samples. In DNA, the CDR3 is TGTGCCAGCAGTGAAAGAGATCGTCAGCCCCAGCATTTT. Protein sequence: CASSERDRQPQHF.